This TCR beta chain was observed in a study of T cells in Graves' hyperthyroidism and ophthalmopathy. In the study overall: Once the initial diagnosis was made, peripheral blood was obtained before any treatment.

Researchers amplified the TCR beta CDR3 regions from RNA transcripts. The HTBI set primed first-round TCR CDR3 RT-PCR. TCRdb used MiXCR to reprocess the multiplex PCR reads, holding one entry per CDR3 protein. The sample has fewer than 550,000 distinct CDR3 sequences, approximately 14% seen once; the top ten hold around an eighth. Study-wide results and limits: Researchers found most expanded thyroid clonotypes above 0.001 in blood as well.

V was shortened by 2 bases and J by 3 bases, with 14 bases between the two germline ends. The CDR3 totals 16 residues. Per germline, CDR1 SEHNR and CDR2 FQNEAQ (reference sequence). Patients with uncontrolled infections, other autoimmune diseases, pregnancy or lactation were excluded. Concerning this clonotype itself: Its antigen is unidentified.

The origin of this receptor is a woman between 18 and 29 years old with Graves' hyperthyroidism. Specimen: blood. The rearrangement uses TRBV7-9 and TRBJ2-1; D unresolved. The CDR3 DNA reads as TGTGCCAGCAGCTTAACGGGCCATTCGGGCTACAATGAGCAGTTCTTC. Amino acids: CASSLTGHSGYNEQFF.